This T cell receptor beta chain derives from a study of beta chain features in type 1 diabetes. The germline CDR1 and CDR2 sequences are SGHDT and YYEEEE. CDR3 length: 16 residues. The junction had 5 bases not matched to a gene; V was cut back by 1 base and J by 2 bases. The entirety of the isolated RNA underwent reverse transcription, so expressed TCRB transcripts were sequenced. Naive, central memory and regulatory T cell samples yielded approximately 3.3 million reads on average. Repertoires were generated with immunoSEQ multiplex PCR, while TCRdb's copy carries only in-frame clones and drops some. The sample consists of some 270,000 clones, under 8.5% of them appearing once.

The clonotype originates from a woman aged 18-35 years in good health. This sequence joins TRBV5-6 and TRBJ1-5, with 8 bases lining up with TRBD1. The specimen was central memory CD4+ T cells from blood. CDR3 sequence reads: CASSLTGGYGNQPQHF. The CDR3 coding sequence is TGTGCCAGCAGCTTGACAGGGGGATATGGCAATCAGCCCCAGCATTTT.